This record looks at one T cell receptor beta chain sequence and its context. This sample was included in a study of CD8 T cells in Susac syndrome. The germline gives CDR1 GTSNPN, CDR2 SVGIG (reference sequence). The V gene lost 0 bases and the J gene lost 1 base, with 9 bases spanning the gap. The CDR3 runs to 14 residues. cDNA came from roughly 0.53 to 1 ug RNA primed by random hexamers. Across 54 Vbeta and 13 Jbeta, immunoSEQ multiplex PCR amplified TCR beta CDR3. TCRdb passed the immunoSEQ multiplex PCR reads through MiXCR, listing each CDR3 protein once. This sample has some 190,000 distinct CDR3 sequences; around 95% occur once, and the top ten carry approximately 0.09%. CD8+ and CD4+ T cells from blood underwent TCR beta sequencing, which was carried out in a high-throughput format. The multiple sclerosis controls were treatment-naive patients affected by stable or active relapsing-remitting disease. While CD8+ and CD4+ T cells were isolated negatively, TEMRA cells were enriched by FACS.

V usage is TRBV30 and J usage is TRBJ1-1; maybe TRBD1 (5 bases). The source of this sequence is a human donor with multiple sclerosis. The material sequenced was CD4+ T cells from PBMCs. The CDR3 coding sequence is TGTGCCTGGAGTGTGGTGGGGCGGAACACTGAAGCTTTCTTT. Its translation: CAWSVVGRNTEAFF. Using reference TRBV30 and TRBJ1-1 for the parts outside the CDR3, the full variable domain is SQTIHQWPATLVQPVGSPLSLECTVEGTSNPNLYWYRQAAGRGLQLLFYSVGIGQISSEVPQNLSASRPQDRQFILSSKKLLLSDSGFYLCAWSVVGRNTEAFFGQGTRLTVV.